These 31 T cell receptor beta chains came from one sample sequenced in a study of CD8 T cells in ankylosing spondylitis (dated by TCRdb to 2017 to 2019). Libraries were built with 5' RACE. Sequencing used an Illumina HiSeq 2500. The public sequencing data were trimmed at Q25 with fastp and processed into clonotypes with MiXCR by TCRdb, which kept only in-frame beta chains. Identical CDR3 proteins give one entry, which carries the most common genes and DNA. The sample contains 300,000 to 400,000 distinct CDR3 sequences, 11% of them found a single time. Clones ranked in the top ten supply more than 7% of the sample. Sample: blood, either unsorted or a sorted T cell fraction (not recorded which). These receptor sequences come from a female donor with ankylosing spondylitis or in good health (not recorded which).

This clonotype was seen repeatedly, ten times or more. This sequence joins TRBV29-1 and TRBJ2-2; no reliable D call. There are 16 residues in the CDR3. The V and J ends lost 6 bases and 0 bases respectively, with 17 bases between them. Germline CDR1 reads SQVTM; CDR2 reads ANQGSEA. This CDR3 is CSVRTGTFANTGELFF. CDR3 bases: TGCAGCGTGAGGACCGGAACATTCGCGAACACCGGGGAGCTGTTTTTT.

Many counts were recorded for this clonotype. V is TRBV24-1 and J is TRBJ2-3, with D possibly matching TRBD2 (6 bases). The length of the CDR3 is 13 residues. Germline values: CDR1 KGHDR, CDR2 SFDVKD. Trimming took off 8 bases at V and 1 base at J, with 9 bases between the two ends. The CDR3 loop reads CATTGDRTDTQYF. The DNA for the CDR3 is TGTGCCACCACGGGGGACCGCACAGATACGCAGTATTTT.

This clonotype has a count of ten or more. The genes are TRBV20-1 and TRBJ1-3; D is undetermined. Germline assignment: CDR1 DFQATT and CDR2 SNEGSKA (reference sequence). The CDR3 has 13 amino acids. V was cut by 6 bases and J by 0 bases, with 9 bases left in between. DNA for the CDR3: TGCAGTGCCGGCAAGGACTCTGGAAACACCATATATTTT. This gives the protein CSAGKDSGNTIYF.

In its sample, this clonotype was seen many times. The chain is built from TRBV7-2 and TRBJ2-7; D uncertain. This CDR3 region has 13 residues. Looked up from germline, CDR1 is SGHTA and CDR2 is FQGNSA. V was pared by 1 base and J by 12 bases, with 16 bases between. The CDR3 loop reads CASSLGPPSQSYF. DNA of the CDR3: TGTGCCAGCAGCTTAGGTCCGCCATCCCAGTCGTACTTC. Filled out from reference TRBV7-2 and TRBJ2-7, the complete variable domain reads GAGVSQSPSNKVTEKGKDVELRCDPISGHTALYWYRQSLGQGLEFLIYFQGNSAPDKSGLPSDRFSAERTGGSVSTLTIQRTQQEDSAVYLCASSLGPPSQSYFGPGTRLTVT.

The chain has TRBV20-1 and TRBJ1-5, with 9 bases aligning to TRBD1. Germline values: CDR1 DFQATT, CDR2 SNEGSKA (reference sequence). V was pared by 5 bases and J by 5 bases, with 16 bases of the junction left unmatched. The CDR3 length is 17 residues. CDR3 in DNA: TGCAGTGCTTGGAGCCCGGGACAGGGCCGAGGGCATCAGCCCCAGCATTTT. Its translation: CSAWSPGQGRGHQPQHF.

Note on this clonotype: This clone may be a read error of a much larger clone one base away. The chain couples TRBV15 to TRBJ1-2, with no clear D. V gave up 4 bases and J gave up 0 bases, with 15 bases separating them. This CDR3 contains 16 residues. Per germline, CDR1 LNHNV and CDR2 YYDKDF (reference sequence). The CDR3 DNA reads as TGTGCCACCAGCAAAGATCCCAGGCCCCCTAACTATGGCTACACCTTC. Its translation: CATSKDPRPPNYGYTF. The entire variable domain, with the rest obtained from reference TRBV15 and TRBJ1-2, is as follows: DAMVIQNPRYQVTQFGKPVTLSCSQTLNHNVMYWYQQKSSQAPKLLFHYYDKDFNNEADTPDNFQSRRPNTSFCFLDIRSPGLGDTAMYLCATSKDPRPPNYGYTFGSGTRLTVV.

This clonotype was counted many times. J is TRBJ2-1 and V is TRBV5-1, with D perhaps TRBD2 (6 bases). The germline CDR1 and CDR2 sequences are SGHRS and YFSETQ. The V end was cut by 0 bases, the J end by 0 bases, with 10 bases between. This CDR3 has 16 amino acids. The CDR3: CASSLVAASSYNEQFF. The CDR3 DNA reads TGCGCCAGCAGCTTGGTAGCGGCGAGCTCCTACAATGAGCAGTTCTTC.

The sample holds many counts of this clonotype. This chain uses TRBV28 with TRBJ1-5; D is unclear. Trimming pared 8 bases from V and 3 bases from J, leaving 17 bases between. Looked up from germline, CDR1 is MDHEN and CDR2 is SYDVKM. The CDR3 is made up of 15 amino acids. DNA of the CDR3: TGTGCCAGCCGTGGGCGGGGTGCTCTCAATCAGCCCCAGCATTTT. It specifies CASRGRGALNQPQHF.

The table lists this clonotype with many counts. The chain couples TRBV5-1 to TRBJ2-1; tentative D call: TRBD2 (6 bases). V dropped 0 bases and J dropped 0 bases, with 10 bases sitting between them. The germline CDR1 and CDR2 sequences are SGHRS and YFSETQ. This CDR3 has 16 residues. CDR3 sequence: CASSLGRGSSYNEQFF. The CDR3 DNA reads as TGCGCCAGCAGCTTGGGGCGGGGAAGCTCCTACAATGAGCAGTTCTTC.

This clonotype has at least ten counts. The chain combines TRBV21-1 with TRBJ2-4; no DNA check was done on the table's D call, TRBD2. TRBV21-1 is flagged as a pseudogene. The CDR3 has 18 residues. In DNA, the CDR3 is TGTGCCAGCAGGCCGGGACTAGCGGGTCGGATGGCCAAAAACATTCAGTACTTC. Residues: CASRPGLAGRMAKNIQYF.

This clonotype was seen ten or more times. CDR3 DNA: TGTGCCAGCGACCCAGGGGCAGCCAAATCTTTTAATGGCTACACCTTC. It codes for CASDPGAAKSFNGYTF. The chain links TRBV7-2 to TRBJ1-2; possibly TRBD1 for D (6 bases). This CDR3 is built from 16 residues. CDR1 and CDR2 (germline): SGHTA, FQGNSA. Trimming cost V 8 bases and J 6 bases, with 25 bases left between them.

Many counts were recorded for this clonotype. The V call is TRBV5-1, the J call TRBJ2-2; the D is unclear. The CDR3 sequence is 16 residues long. Germline V gene lookup returns CDR1 SGHRS and CDR2 YFSETQ. Between the trimmed V and J ends, which lost 0 bases and 0 bases, there was a span of 9 bases. The CDR3 DNA follows: TGCGCCAGCAGCTTGGATGTTCAGTCGAACACCGGGGAGCTGTTTTTT. It codes for CASSLDVQSNTGELFF.

In its sample, this clonotype was seen many times. The V and J genes are TRBV10-3 and TRBJ2-1; 13 bases agree with TRBD2. Germline V lookup: CDR1 ENHRY, CDR2 SYGVKD. This CDR3 has 18 amino acids. V was pared by 6 bases and J by 7 bases, with 15 bases of the junction left unmatched. CDR3 sequence: CAISNGLAGVGSGNEQFF. As DNA, the CDR3 is TGTGCCATCAGCAACGGACTAGCGGGAGTCGGGTCGGGGAATGAGCAGTTCTTC.

Only a few counts were recorded for this clonotype. This chain connects TRBV27 to TRBJ2-1; TRBD2 matches 7 bases. The CDR3 contains 16 residues. The V gene's germline CDR1 is MNHEY and CDR2 SMNVEV (reference sequence). V was clipped by 0 bases and J by 7 bases; unmatched bases: 9. The CDR3 bases are TGTGCCAGCAGTTTATCGAGCGGGAATAGAAGAAATGAGCAGTTCTTC. This encodes CASSLSSGNRRNEQFF.

At least ten counts were recorded for this clonotype. The chain carries TRBV9 and TRBJ2-4; D possibly corresponds to TRBD2 (6 bases). Trimming removed 3 bases at V and 7 bases at J, with 23 bases between. Germline V gene lookup returns CDR1 SGDLS and CDR2 YYNGEE. The CDR3 length is 17 residues. The CDR3 sequence is CASSGRRLGQGGNIQYF. The CDR3 coding sequence is TGTGCCAGCAGCGGCCGCCGGCTGGGTCAGGGAGGCAACATTCAGTACTTC. The full variable domain, with the rest looked up from reference TRBV9 and TRBJ2-4, is DSGVTQTPKHLITATGQRVTLRCSPRSGDLSVYWYQQSLDQGLQFLIQYYNGEERAKGNILERFSAQQFPDLHSELNLSSLELGDSALYFCASSGRRLGQGGNIQYFGAGTRLSVL.

This clonotype showed up many times. V gene TRBV7-9 combines with J gene TRBJ2-2; the D is unclear. Trimming removed 5 bases at V and 1 base at J, with 8 bases between. Germline V lookup: CDR1 SEHNR, CDR2 FQNEAQ (reference sequence). The CDR3 is 14 amino acids. The chain's CDR3 is CASSPDGNTGELFF. In DNA form, the CDR3 reads TGTGCCAGCAGCCCGGACGGGAACACCGGGGAGCTGTTTTTT.

This clonotype was found a few times. V usage is TRBV3-1 and J usage is TRBJ1-3, with D maybe TRBD1 (5 bases). V was trimmed by 5 bases and J by 4 bases, leaving 12 bases between them. Looked up from germline, CDR1 is LGHDT and CDR2 is YNNKEL (reference sequence). The CDR3 contains 14 residues. The CDR3 reads CASSNRDGGNTIYF. CDR3 DNA: TGTGCCAGCAGCAACCGGGACGGAGGAAACACCATATATTTT.

This clonotype has a count of ten or more. The chain has TRBV20-1 and TRBJ2-5, with D perhaps TRBD1 (5 bases). V was clipped by 4 bases and J by 0 bases, with 9 bases between them. Per the germline V gene, CDR1 is DFQATT and CDR2 is SNEGSKA (reference sequence). The length of the CDR3 is 13 residues. CDR3 amino acids: CSATRTYQETQYF. The CDR3 DNA reads as TGCAGTGCTACAAGGACATACCAAGAGACCCAGTACTTC.

On this clonotype: A junction boundary mismatches the germline segment, possibly from a read error. This rearrangement joins TRBV27 to TRBJ2-7, with a weak D call TRBD2 (6 bases). Per germline, CDR1 MNHEY and CDR2 SMNVEV (reference sequence). The CDR3 covers 17 residues. Here the CDR3 DNA reads TGCACCAGCAGTTTCCTCGGGACTCCAAAAGGCGACTACGAGCAGTACTTC. Translating gives CTSSFLGTPKGDYEQYF.

Remarks on this clonotype: Being one base from a much bigger clone, this may be a read error. The J gene is TRBJ2-3, the V gene TRBV3-1; 12 nucleotides agree with TRBD2. The CDR3 has 19 amino acids. Germline-derived CDR1 and CDR2 are LGHDT and YNNKEL (reference sequence). The CDR3 region is CTSSSSYWLAGGETDTQYF. The CDR3 region has the DNA TGTACCTCCTCGTCCTCTTATTGGCTAGCGGGAGGGGAAACAGATACGCAGTATTTT.

The chain carries TRBV5-5 and TRBJ2-4; 7 nucleotides match TRBD1. Looked up from germline, CDR1 is SGHKS and CDR2 is YYEKEE (reference sequence). J was trimmed by 0 bases and V by 3 bases; bases with no gene match: 12. There are 18 residues in the CDR3. The CDR3 loop reads CASSSLLIDRVAKNIQYF. CDR3 sequence (DNA): TGTGCCAGCAGCTCTCTTCTAATAGACAGGGTAGCCAAAAACATTCAGTACTTC.

This clonotype was counted many times. The CDR3 DNA reads as TGTGCCAGCTCACTGACCCTCCAGGGAGATGGCTACACCTTC. It codes for CASSLTLQGDGYTF. The rearrangement uses TRBV18 and TRBJ1-2, with D perhaps matching TRBD1 (5 bases). Germline CDR1 reads KGHSH; CDR2 reads LQKENI. V lost 4 bases and J lost 6, with 15 bases in between. This CDR3 has 14 amino acids.

This chain uses TRBV20-1 with TRBJ2-5; 10 bases match TRBD2. J lost 5 bases, V lost 8 bases, and 17 bases had no gene match. Germline CDR1 DFQATT, CDR2 SNEGSKA (reference sequence). The CDR3 has 16 amino acids. This CDR3 reads CSTHPGSAGGLETQYF. The CDR3 nucleotides read TGCAGTACCCATCCGGGGTCAGCGGGGGGGCTGGAGACCCAGTACTTC.

This clonotype appeared many times. This rearrangement joins TRBV20-1 to TRBJ2-7, with 9 nucleotides matching TRBD2. Germline CDR1 is DFQATT and CDR2 is SNEGSKA (reference sequence). Trimming at V came to 6 bases and at J to 5 bases, leaving 8 bases not matched to a gene. The CDR3 runs 13 residues. The CDR3 sequence: CSAISGSRNEQYF. The CDR3 nucleotides read TGCAGTGCAATTAGCGGGAGTAGAAACGAGCAGTACTTC.

The table lists this clonotype with many counts. CDR3 loop: CASSWGTGGGQETQYF. In nucleotides, the CDR3 is TGCGCCAGCAGCTGGGGGACAGGGGGAGGTCAAGAGACCCAGTACTTC. The J gene is TRBJ2-5, the V gene TRBV5-1; TRBD1 agrees at 11 bases. The CDR3 sequence is 16 residues long. The J segment lost 2 bases and the V segment lost 3 bases, leaving 6 bases of the junction unmatched. Germline CDR1 SGHRS, CDR2 YFSETQ.

At least ten counts were recorded for this clonotype. The chain links TRBV20-1 to TRBJ1-5, with a possible D match to TRBD1 (5 bases). Germline values: CDR1 DFQATT, CDR2 SNEGSKA (reference sequence). Trimming pared 1 base from V and 3 bases from J, leaving 16 bases between. The CDR3 runs 16 residues. The CDR3 sequence: CSARAIESGNNQPQHF. Here the CDR3 DNA reads TGCAGTGCTAGAGCGATAGAATCAGGGAACAATCAGCCCCAGCATTTT.

This clonotype was recorded at least ten times. V and J are TRBV5-1 and TRBJ1-2; D unresolved. The CDR3 totals 14 residues. Germline CDR1 reads SGHRS; CDR2 reads YFSETQ. Trimming cost V 0 bases and J 2 bases, with 8 bases left between them. CDR3: CASSLAADNYGYTF. The CDR3 bases are TGCGCCAGCAGCTTGGCTGCAGACAACTATGGCTACACCTTC.

This clonotype was seen ten or more times. J is TRBJ2-7 and V is TRBV29-1, with D perhaps matching TRBD1 (6 bases). Germline-derived CDR1 and CDR2 are SQVTM and ANQGSEA. CDR3 length equals 13 residues. V was cut by 3 bases and J by 5 bases, with 14 bases left in between. CDR3 sequence (DNA): TGCAGCGTTGAGGGGACACGACAGGACGAGCAGTACTTC. Its translation is CSVEGTRQDEQYF.

The chain is built from TRBV20-1 and TRBJ2-1, with D possibly being TRBD1 or TRBD2 (5 bases each). Germline V gene data show CDR1 as DFQATT and CDR2 as SNEGSKA (reference sequence). The CDR3 contains 16 residues. V shed 3 bases and J shed 0 bases, with 15 bases lying between them. CDR3 amino acids: CSASAPVGGSYNEQFF. CDR3 coding DNA: TGCAGTGCTAGTGCTCCTGTTGGGGGCTCCTACAATGAGCAGTTCTTC.

The rearrangement uses TRBV5-1 and TRBJ2-2; 9 positions agree with TRBD1. The CDR3 loop spans 15 amino acids. V shed 7 bases, J shed 0 bases, and the junction held 4 bases outside the gene matches. The germline V gene encodes CDR1 SGHRS and CDR2 YFSETQ. Here the CDR3 reads CASERTGANTGELFF. Here the CDR3 DNA reads TGCGCCAGCGAGCGGACAGGGGCGAACACCGGGGAGCTGTTTTTT. Filled out from reference TRBV5-1 and TRBJ2-2, the complete variable domain reads KAGVTQTPRYLIKTRGQQVTLSCSPISGHRSVSWYQQTPGQGLQFLFEYFSETQRNKGNFPGRFSGRQFSNSRSEMNVSTLELGDSALYLCASERTGANTGELFFGEGSRLTVL.

This clonotype has at least ten counts. The chain recombines TRBV7-9 with TRBJ2-5, with a possible D match to TRBD2 (5 bases). V lost 1 base to trimming and J lost 5 bases, with 14 bases between them. This CDR3 contains 15 residues. Per germline, CDR1 SEHNR and CDR2 FQNEAQ (reference sequence). For the CDR3, the DNA is TGTGCCAGCAGCTTAGGATTAAGACGAGGGGAGACCCAGTACTTC. Its protein product is CASSLGLRRGETQYF.